The clone carrying this T cell receptor (beta chain) has a single count. Losses at the gene ends were 0 bases for V and 0 bases for J; bases not matched to a gene: 9. Germline CDR1 and CDR2: LGHDT and YNNKEL (reference sequence). This CDR3 is built from 18 residues. The data were taken from a study of blood T cell repertoires in COVID-19. Here immunoSEQ multiplex PCR was the method, and the copy in TCRdb shows in-frame clones only, minus some. The table has about 89,000 clones, approximately 80% seen once. This chain connects TRBV3-1 (or the pseudogene TRBV3-2) to TRBJ2-3; 7 bases fit TRBD2. This receptor was obtained from a woman older than 75 with acute or convalescent COVID-19. The sequencing input was peripheral blood. CDR3 sequence (DNA): TGTGCCAGCAGCCAAGATCCCCGACTAGCCCCTAGCACAGATACGCAGTATTTT. It encodes CASSQDPRLAPSTDTQYF.